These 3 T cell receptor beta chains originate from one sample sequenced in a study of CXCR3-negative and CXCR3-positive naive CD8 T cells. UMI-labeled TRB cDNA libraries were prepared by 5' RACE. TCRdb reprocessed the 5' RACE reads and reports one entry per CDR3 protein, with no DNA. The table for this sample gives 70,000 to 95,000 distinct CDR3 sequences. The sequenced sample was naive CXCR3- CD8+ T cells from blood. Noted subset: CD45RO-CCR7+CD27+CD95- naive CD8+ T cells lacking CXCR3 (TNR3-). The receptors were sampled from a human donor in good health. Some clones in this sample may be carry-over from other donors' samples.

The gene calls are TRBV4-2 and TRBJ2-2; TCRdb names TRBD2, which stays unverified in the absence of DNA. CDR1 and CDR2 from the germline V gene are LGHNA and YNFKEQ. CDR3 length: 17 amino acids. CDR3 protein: CASSQDVTSGRAGELFF.

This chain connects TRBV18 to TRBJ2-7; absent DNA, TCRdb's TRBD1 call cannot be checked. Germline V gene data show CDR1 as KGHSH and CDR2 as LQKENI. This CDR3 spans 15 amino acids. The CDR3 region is CASSRSGDRPYEQYF. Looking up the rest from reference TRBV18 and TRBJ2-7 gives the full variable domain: NAGVMQNPRHLVRRRGQEARLRCSPMKGHSHVYWYRQLPEEGLKFMVYLQKENIIDESGMPKERFSAEFPKEGPSILRIQQVVRGDSAAYFCASSRSGDRPYEQYFGPGTRLTVT.

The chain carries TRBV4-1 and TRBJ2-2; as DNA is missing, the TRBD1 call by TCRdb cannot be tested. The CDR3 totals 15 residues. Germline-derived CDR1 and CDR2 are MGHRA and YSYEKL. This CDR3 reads CASSYNRDWSGELFF.